One sample yielded the 31 T cell receptor beta chains listed below, sequenced in a study of regulatory T cells in long-lasting Graves disease. Building of the TCR beta libraries involved iRepertoire HTBI primers and Arm-PCR of CDR3 regions. MiXCR, run by TCRdb on the multiplex PCR reads, gives a single entry per CDR3 protein. The sample holds roughly 500,000 distinct CDR3 sequences, 13% seen once. The sample's time point: newly diagnosed GD, antithyroid drugs for less than 3 months. There was RNA extracted from PBMCs, and the TCR library was made from it. This sample was also put to use in a study of T cells in Graves' hyperthyroidism and ophthalmopathy.

Here the sequenced sample was peripheral blood mononuclear cells (PBMCs), taken at new diagnosis, from a patient treated with antithyroid drugs. These receptors came from a man aged 25 to 40 with Graves disease.

This clonotype was counted between two and nine times. The chain carries TRBV7-9 and TRBJ1-1; a possible D gene is TRBD1 (5 bases). V lost 4 bases to trimming and J lost 5 bases, with 8 bases between them. The CDR3 consists of 12 residues. Germline V gene lookup returns CDR1 SEHNR and CDR2 FQNEAQ (reference sequence). CDR3 sequence reads: CASSWGVTEAFF. The CDR3 nucleotides are TGTGCCAGCAGCTGGGGGGTGACTGAAGCTTTCTTT.

The DNA for the CDR3 is TGTGCCAGCAGCTTCGATCCGGGGGCTTCCTATGGCTACACCTTC. Its translation is CASSFDPGASYGYTF. The V call is TRBV5-6, the J call TRBJ1-2; D is perhaps TRBD1 (6 bases). CDR3 length: 15 amino acids. V lost 2 bases, J lost 4 bases, and 15 bases lay in between. Germline V CDR1 and CDR2: SGHDT, YYEEEE. Full variable domain (remainder filled in from reference TRBV5-6 and TRBJ1-2): DAGVTQSPTHLIKTRGQQVTLRCSPKSGHDTVSWYQQALGQGPQFIFQYYEEEERQRGNFPDRFSGHQFPNYSSELNVNALLLGDSALYLCASSFDPGASYGYTFGSGTRLTVV.

This clonotype was picked up a small number of times. This sequence may be a read error, since a much larger clone differs from it by one base. This rearrangement joins TRBV7-9 to TRBJ1-3, with D tentatively TRBD1 (5 bases). This CDR3 spans 14 amino acids. The germline CDR1 and CDR2 sequences are SEHNR and FQNEAQ (reference sequence). Here the CDR3 reads CASSPLGVGNIIYF. The CDR3, as DNA: TGTGCCAGCAGCCCCTTAGGGGTCGGAAACATCATATATTTT. The full variable domain, completed using reference TRBV7-9 and TRBJ1-3, is DTGVSQNPRHKITKRGQNVTFRCDPISEHNRLYWYRQTLGQGPEFLTYFQNEAQLEKSRLLSDRFSAERPKGSFSTLEIQRTEQGDSAMYLCASSPLGVGNIIYFGEGSWLTVV.

This clonotype turned up a few times. The V gene is TRBV29-1, the J gene TRBJ1-1, with D perhaps matching TRBD1 (6 bases). The germline V gene encodes CDR1 SQVTM and CDR2 ANQGSEA. The CDR3 has 12 amino acids. V lost 3 bases and J 4 bases, leaving 9 bases between the germline ends. The CDR3: CSVEKGVTEAFF. The DNA for the CDR3 is TGCAGCGTTGAGAAGGGGGTCACTGAAGCTTTCTTT.

This clonotype was seen repeatedly, ten times or more. The chain combines TRBV7-8 with TRBJ1-2, with TRBD1 as a possible D gene (6 bases). V was cut by 4 bases and J by 10 bases, with 10 bases left in between. The germline gives CDR1 SGHVS, CDR2 FQNEAQ. The CDR3 consists of 11 residues. The CDR3 DNA is TGTGCCAGCAGCTCCTCAGGGGCCTACACCTTC. Translated, it gives CASSSSGAYTF.

This clonotype came up many times. This chain connects TRBV5-1 to TRBJ2-6; unclear D gene. V was shortened by 0 bases and J by 1 base, with 8 bases between the two germline ends. Looked up from germline, CDR1 is SGHRS and CDR2 is YFSETQ. The CDR3 consists of 16 residues. The chain's CDR3 is CASSLVQMSGANVLTF. CDR3 in DNA: TGCGCCAGCAGCTTGGTACAGATGTCTGGGGCCAACGTCCTGACTTTC.

This rearrangement joins TRBV13 to TRBJ2-7; D might be TRBD1 (6 bases). CDR3 size: 18 residues. V gave up 8 bases and J gave up 3 bases, with 29 bases separating them. Germline V gene sequence: CDR1 PRHDT, CDR2 FYEKMQ (reference sequence). CDR3 sequence reads: CASSPPIGRPGQFYEQYF. CDR3 DNA: TGTGCCAGCTCACCACCGATAGGCAGGCCGGGACAATTCTACGAGCAGTACTTC.

This clonotype was detected ten times or more. The chain carries TRBV28 and TRBJ1-2; D is unclear. Germline values: CDR1 MDHEN, CDR2 SYDVKM. Trimming removed 5 bases at V and 4 bases at J, with 17 bases between. This CDR3 region has 15 residues. The CDR3 protein is CASSPPLRTAYGYTF. CDR3 sequence (DNA): TGTGCCAGCAGTCCACCCTTGAGGACCGCCTATGGCTACACCTTC.

This clonotype was seen only a few times. The rearrangement links TRBV5-1 to TRBJ2-7; 9 bases are a match to TRBD2. Trimming took 5 bases from V and 2 from J; bases not matched to a gene: 8. Germline CDR1 SGHRS, CDR2 YFSETQ. CDR3 length: 15 amino acids. In DNA, the CDR3 is TGCGCCAGCAGGGGGGATCCTAGCGGGACCTACGAGCAGTACTTC. It specifies CASRGDPSGTYEQYF.

This clonotype was recorded at least ten times. CDR3 residues: CASAPNRDGNSPLHF. The CDR3 region has the DNA TGTGCCAGCGCCCCGAACCGGGACGGAAATTCACCCCTCCACTTT. The rearrangement uses TRBV12-3 or TRBV12-4 and TRBJ1-6; tentatively, D is TRBD1 (5 bases). The germline V and J ends were trimmed by 8 bases and 7 bases, with 18 bases remaining between them. This CDR3 has 15 amino acids.

This clonotype appeared many times. This sequence joins TRBV12-3 or TRBV12-4 and TRBJ1-1, with a weak D call TRBD1 (5 bases). Trimming pared 8 bases from V and 0 bases from J, leaving 10 bases between. This CDR3 spans 13 amino acids. CDR3 in DNA: TGTGCCAGCGGGACGGACATGAACACTGAAGCTTTCTTT. Its translation is CASGTDMNTEAFF.

This clonotype was found a few times. The chain carries TRBV11-2 and TRBJ2-1, with D unclear. Per the germline V gene, CDR1 is SGHAT and CDR2 is FQNNGV. V was trimmed by 6 bases and J by 1 base, leaving 10 bases between them. The CDR3 is 14 residues long. CDR3: CASSTIRSYNEQFF. As DNA, the CDR3 is TGTGCCAGCAGTACTATCAGGTCCTACAATGAGCAGTTCTTC.

This clonotype was detected ten times or more. The chain employs TRBV7-9 and TRBJ2-7; tentative D call: TRBD2 (6 bases). Per the germline V gene, CDR1 is SEHNR and CDR2 is FQNEAQ (reference sequence). Trimming pared 1 base from V and 6 bases from J, leaving 13 bases between. The CDR3 sequence is 14 residues long. The CDR3 is CASSLGGTFGEQYF. CDR3 DNA: TGTGCCAGCAGCTTAGGGGGGACTTTTGGCGAGCAGTACTTC.

This clonotype was seen many times. This chain uses TRBV7-9 with TRBJ1-3; D is undetermined. There are 13 residues in the CDR3. V was shortened by 5 bases and J by 7 bases, with 12 bases between the two germline ends. Germline V gives CDR1 SEHNR, CDR2 FQNEAQ (reference sequence). In DNA, the CDR3 is TGTGCCAGCAGCCCTACGGAGAGGAACACCATATATTTT. Protein: CASSPTERNTIYF.

The gene calls are TRBV20-1 and TRBJ2-3; D may be TRBD2 (7 bases). CDR3 length: 14 amino acids. Trimming pared 8 bases from V and 6 bases from J, leaving 21 bases between. Germline CDR1 reads DFQATT; CDR2 reads SNEGSKA (reference sequence). The CDR3 here is CSSPLSRGADTQYF. The CDR3 bases are TGCAGTTCCCCTCTGAGCCGGGGGGCCGATACGCAGTATTTT.

Only a few counts were recorded for this clonotype. The chain recombines TRBV24-1 with TRBJ2-1; 8 positions match TRBD2. V trimming: 2 bases; J trimming: 7 bases; junction bases outside the gene matches: 12. Looked up from germline, CDR1 is KGHDR and CDR2 is SFDVKD. The CDR3 has 17 amino acids. CDR3 nucleotide sequence: TGTGCCACCAGTGATTACCCCCCAGCGGGAGTAAATAATGAGCAGTTCTTC. Amino acids: CATSDYPPAGVNNEQFF.

This chain connects TRBV7-9 to TRBJ2-1; TRBD2 aligns across 11 bases. The V segment lost 5 bases and the J segment 9 bases; nucleotides outside the gene matches: 12. Germline loops: CDR1 SEHNR, CDR2 FQNEAQ (reference sequence). This CDR3 comprises 16 residues. In nucleotides, the CDR3 is TGTGCCAGCAGCCGAATTAGCGGGAGGGGGGGAGGTGAGCAGTTCTTC. Translation gives CASSRISGRGGGEQFF.

CDR3 DNA: TGTGCCAGCTCTCCCGCCGGGACGGAATTCTATGGCTACACCTTC. It codes for CASSPAGTEFYGYTF. The genes are TRBV18 and TRBJ1-2; tentatively, D is TRBD1 (5 bases). V lost 6 bases and J lost 4, with 18 bases in between. Germline V gives CDR1 KGHSH, CDR2 LQKENI. The CDR3 consists of 15 residues.

The chain recombines TRBV10-3 with TRBJ2-1, with D perhaps TRBD2 (6 bases). In germline, CDR1 is ENHRY, CDR2 SYGVKD. The CDR3 covers 15 residues. The germline V and J ends were trimmed by 8 bases and 5 bases, with 19 bases remaining between them. CDR3 region: CAIQGEAAGNNEQFF. The CDR3 nucleotides read TGTGCCATCCAGGGTGAGGCGGCGGGAAACAATGAGCAGTTCTTC.

This clonotype appeared a few times. The chain combines TRBV20-1 with TRBJ2-7; no definite D call. This CDR3 contains 10 residues. Germline lookup yields CDR1 DFQATT and CDR2 SNEGSKA (reference sequence). The ends were cut back, 2 bases at V and 6 bases at J, with 5 bases in the middle. CDR3 in amino acids: CSARKIEQYF. In DNA, the CDR3 is TGCAGTGCTAGAAAAATCGAGCAGTACTTC.

The chain couples TRBV7-2 to TRBJ2-7; tentatively, D is TRBD1 or TRBD2 (5 bases each). The CDR3 runs to 11 residues. V was shortened by 1 base and J by 12 bases, with 10 bases between the two germline ends. Germline values: CDR1 SGHTA, CDR2 FQGNSA. CDR3 region: CASSLGLGAYF. The CDR3 bases are TGTGCCAGCAGCTTAGGACTCGGGGCGTACTTC.

The chain joins TRBV2 to TRBJ2-2; D remains unclear. V was pared by 8 bases and J by 5 bases, with 15 bases between. This CDR3 has 14 amino acids. Germline values: CDR1 SNHLY, CDR2 FYNNEI. DNA for the CDR3: TGTGCCAGCCCACCACAACTGGGGACCGGGGAGCTGTTTTTT. Translating gives CASPPQLGTGELFF.

The chain links TRBV29-1 to TRBJ2-3, with 8 bases fitting TRBD1. Germline CDR1 reads SQVTM; CDR2 reads ANQGSEA. With V trimmed by 3 bases and J by 1 base, 12 bases remained unmatched. CDR3 size: 17 residues. The CDR3 here is CSVERGSQGAGTDTQYF. Written as DNA, the CDR3 is TGCAGCGTTGAGAGGGGTAGCCAGGGGGCAGGCACAGATACGCAGTATTTT.

The sample holds many counts of this clonotype. The chain links TRBV7-2 to TRBJ2-1; TRBD2 aligns across 11 bases. Germline-derived CDR1 and CDR2 are SGHTA and FQGNSA. The CDR3 is 20 residues long. Trimming cost V 6 bases and J 0 bases; bases outside gene matches: 16. In DNA, the CDR3 is TGTGCCAGCAGACTCCCGCTGAGACTAGCGGGATTAGGCTCCTACAATGAGCAGTTCTTC. It yields the protein CASRLPLRLAGLGSYNEQFF. The full variable domain, its missing parts supplied by reference TRBV7-2 and TRBJ2-1, is GAGVSQSPSNKVTEKGKDVELRCDPISGHTALYWYRQSLGQGLEFLIYFQGNSAPDKSGLPSDRFSAERTGGSVSTLTIQRTQQEDSAVYLCASRLPLRLAGLGSYNEQFFGPGTRLTVL.

There are a few counts of this clonotype. The chain is built from TRBV7-8 and TRBJ2-3; the D gene is possibly TRBD1 (7 bases). The CDR3 contains 16 residues. From germline, CDR1 is SGHVS and CDR2 FQNEAQ. Trimming left V 5 bases short and J 4 bases short, with 19 bases between. Here the CDR3 reads CASSHRDRWRADTQYF. CDR3 nucleotide sequence: TGTGCCAGCAGCCACCGGGACAGATGGAGGGCAGATACGCAGTATTTT.

This clonotype showed up just a few times. The rearrangement links TRBV5-6 to TRBJ2-1, with a weak D call TRBD1 (5 bases). V was trimmed by 2 bases and J by 4 bases, leaving 16 bases between them. The CDR3 is 16 residues long. From germline, CDR1 is SGHDT and CDR2 YYEEEE. CDR3 sequence reads: CASSFTGDSGYNEQFF. For the CDR3, the DNA is TGTGCCAGCAGCTTTACTGGCGACAGTGGTTACAATGAGCAGTTCTTC.

This clonotype was counted ten times or more. The genes are TRBV7-2 and TRBJ2-7; a possible D gene is TRBD1 (5 bases). Germline V gene data show CDR1 as SGHTA and CDR2 as FQGNSA. Trimming pared 1 base from V and 0 bases from J, leaving 16 bases between. This CDR3 is built from 17 residues. Here the CDR3 DNA reads TGTGCCAGCAGCTTAGGCGGTGGGGCATCACTCTCCTACGAGCAGTACTTC. Protein sequence: CASSLGGGASLSYEQYF.

Ten or more counts support this clonotype. The J gene is TRBJ2-7, the V gene TRBV20-1; D remains ambiguous. The CDR3 is 12 amino acids. Germline assignment: CDR1 DFQATT and CDR2 SNEGSKA (reference sequence). V was cut by 1 base and J by 2 bases, with 6 bases left in between. CDR3 coding DNA: TGCAGTGCTAGAGTTCAGGCCTACGAGCAGTACTTC. It translates to CSARVQAYEQYF.

The chain joins TRBV7-9 to TRBJ2-2; 12 bases fit TRBD2. This CDR3 comprises 17 residues. After removal of 7 bases from V and 4 bases from J, the junction contained 10 bases not matched to a gene. Germline CDR1 is SEHNR and CDR2 is FQNEAQ (reference sequence). The CDR3 nucleotides are TGTGCCAGCACCCACCCGACTAGCGGGAGTCCCACCGGGGAGCTGTTTTTT. The encoded protein is CASTHPTSGSPTGELFF.

This clonotype was seen many times. J is TRBJ2-1 and V is TRBV15; no clear D. Trimming took 5 bases from V and 7 from J, leaving 18 bases between them. This CDR3 spans 15 amino acids. The V gene's germline CDR1 is LNHNV and CDR2 YYDKDF (reference sequence). CDR3 loop: CATSGRYGIPNEQFF. The DNA for the CDR3 is TGTGCCACCAGCGGACGATATGGAATTCCGAATGAGCAGTTCTTC.

This clonotype was seen a handful of times. J is TRBJ2-7 and V is TRBV5-6, with 9 bases matching TRBD1. This CDR3 contains 14 residues. CDR1 and CDR2 (germline): SGHDT, YYEEEE. V was pared by 5 bases and J by 3 bases, with 6 bases of the junction left unmatched. The CDR3 here is CASRLQGAGYEQYF. CDR3 DNA: TGTGCCAGCAGGTTACAGGGGGCTGGCTACGAGCAGTACTTC.